The T cell receptor beta chain under discussion was sequenced for a study of technical replicates of blood from several donors (dated by TCRdb to between 2016 and 2019). As for this clone: There is no known antigen for this receptor. Base qualities are not at hand, and no much larger clone is one base apart.

The germline V gene encodes CDR1 SGHNT and CDR2 YENEEA. V lost 4 bases and J lost 7 bases; the stretch between them is 13 bases long. The CDR3 measures 13 amino acids from cysteine to phenylalanine. Only CDR3 DNA is held: 39 bases, read in frame from base 1. The library was obtained by the immunoSEQ multiplex PCR assay. The table was pulled from immuneACCESS by TCRdb, which kept in-frame rearrangements only. Such tables lose some clones; where checked, under half of the loss comes from unresolved V genes, and the rest has no known cause. The sample table holds nearly 70,000 clones, of which roughly nine tenths were seen once. The top ten clonotypes cover 4.7% of the sample.

The TCR originated in a human donor in good health. Some clones in this sample may be carry-over from other donors' samples. The sequenced material came from PBMCs. The chain employs TRBV11-3 and TRBJ1-1; TRBD1 is possibly the D segment (6 matching bases). The CDR3 loop reads CASSSAGGGEAFF. The sequenced DNA: TGTGCCAGCAGCTCCGCGGGGGGCGGTGAAGCTTTCTTT.